These 3 T cell receptor beta chains originate from one sample sequenced in a study. One entry per CDR3 protein results from TCRdb running MiXCR on the RT-PCR reads. The sample includes fewer than 800,000 distinct CDR3 sequences, 14% seen only once; the top ten take roughly 3.6%. The sample consisted of memory CD4+ T cells from blood. The origin of the receptors is a female donor in good health, serving as a healthy control.

The table lists this clonotype with many counts. CDR3 residues: CASSVVAGSSSTQYF. The CDR3 DNA is TGTGCCAGCAGCGTAGTAGCAGGGAGTAGTAGTACGCAGTATTTT. V gene TRBV9 combines with J gene TRBJ2-3, with D perhaps being TRBD1 or TRBD2 (5 bases each). The CDR3 is 15 residues long. CDR1 is SGDLS and CDR2 is YYNGEE in the germline V gene. V lost 0 bases and J 8 bases, leaving 16 bases between the germline ends.

J is TRBJ2-3 and V is TRBV27; possible D gene TRBD2, 5 bases. The V and J ends lost 4 bases and 2 bases respectively, with 13 bases between them. This CDR3 is built from 15 residues. CDR1 MNHEY and CDR2 SMNVEV come from the germline V gene (reference sequence). The CDR3 nucleotides are TGTGCCAGCAGTTCACCCCGGGGAGACACAGATACGCAGTATTTT. Protein sequence: CASSSPRGDTDTQYF.

This clonotype was observed at least ten times. The gene calls are TRBV20-1 and TRBJ2-1; D is undetermined. Trimming shortened V by 1 base and J by 8 bases, and 12 bases separated the two germline ends. CDR1 and CDR2 from the germline V gene are DFQATT and SNEGSKA (reference sequence). The CDR3 spans 13 residues. CDR3 coding DNA: TGCAGTGCTAGAGGGCCGCGCGGCGATGAGCAGTTCTTC. Translation: CSARGPRGDEQFF.